This T cell receptor (beta chain) came from a study of T cell repertoires in cytomegalovirus infection (dated by TCRdb to between 2018 and 2021). For context, the study as a whole: Recently identified HLA-C-restricted CMV epitopes, whose presentation resists viral immunomodulation, were targeted by peptide stimulations together with well-studied HLA-B-restricted epitopes. Donor HLA type was relevant to the analysis, as public TCR beta signatures indicated carriage of CMV infection together with the matching HLA type. The study at large found these results: In both this cohort and an independent cohort of 352 donors, the cumulative frequency of public TCR beta family members distinguished carriers of CMV infection plus the relevant HLA type. The ex vivo response was dominated by HLA-C-restricted CMV-specific TCR beta clonotypes, and the single most frequent clonotype in two of eight donors was supplied by these HLA-C-restricted clonotypes.

The germline V gene yields MNHNS for CDR1 and SASEGT for CDR2. There are 12 amino acids in the CDR3, from cysteine to phenylalanine inclusive. The DNA shown is the 36-base CDR3, in frame from base 1. At the junction V is shortened by 6 bases and J by 11 bases, with 14 bases in between. Sequencing was carried out with an Illumina HiSeq 1500. The raw public data were reprocessed by TCRdb itself: fastp quality trimming at Q25, MiXCR clonotype calling, in-frame beta chains only. Every distinct CDR3 protein forms one entry, paired with its most common genes and DNA. This sample has about 920,000 distinct CDR3 sequences in its table, and roughly 30% of those were observed once. Over 11% of the sample belongs to the ten largest clones. This clonotype was detected ten times or more. What this receptor recognizes is not known. The record has no base qualities; no much larger clone is one base away. Taken with the paper, the label for treatment or condition translates to: in vitro stimulation with specific CMV peptide epitopes to enrich CMV-specific T cells.

The sample consisted of cultured CD8+ T cells from PBMCs, taken from culture after CMV antigen stimulation. This TCR was recovered from a human donor in good health (CMV status not recorded). Some clones in this sample may be carry-over from other donors' samples. The sequence links TRBV6-1 to TRBJ2-1; the D segment cannot be called with confidence. The bases read TGTGCCAGCAGCGATCACCAAGCACAGCAGTTCTTC. The resulting protein is CASSDHQAQQFF.